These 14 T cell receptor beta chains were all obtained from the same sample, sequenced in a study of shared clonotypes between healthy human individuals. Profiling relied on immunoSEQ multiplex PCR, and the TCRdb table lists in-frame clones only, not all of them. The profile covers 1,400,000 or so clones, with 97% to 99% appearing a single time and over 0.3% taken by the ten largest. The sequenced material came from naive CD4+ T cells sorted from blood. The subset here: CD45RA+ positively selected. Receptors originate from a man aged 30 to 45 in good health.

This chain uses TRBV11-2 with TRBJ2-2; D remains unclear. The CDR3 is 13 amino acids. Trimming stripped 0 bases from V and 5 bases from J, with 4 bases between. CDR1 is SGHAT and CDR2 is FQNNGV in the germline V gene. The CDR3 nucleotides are TGTGCCAGCAGCTTAGATCGGACCGGGGAGCTGTTTTTT. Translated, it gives CASSLDRTGELFF.

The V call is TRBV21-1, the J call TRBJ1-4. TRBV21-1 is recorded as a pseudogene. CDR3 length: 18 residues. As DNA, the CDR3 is TGTGCCAGCAGCAAAGTTCAGGGGACTTTTGGGACTAATGAAAAACTGTTTTTT. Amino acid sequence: CASSKVQGTFGTNEKLFF.

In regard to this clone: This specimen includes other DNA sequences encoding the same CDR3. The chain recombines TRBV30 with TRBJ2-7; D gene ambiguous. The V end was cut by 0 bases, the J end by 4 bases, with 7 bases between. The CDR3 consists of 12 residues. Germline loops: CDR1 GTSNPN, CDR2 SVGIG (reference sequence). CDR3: CAWSVGPYEQYF. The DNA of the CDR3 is TGTGCCTGGAGTGTGGGCCCTTACGAGCAGTACTTC.

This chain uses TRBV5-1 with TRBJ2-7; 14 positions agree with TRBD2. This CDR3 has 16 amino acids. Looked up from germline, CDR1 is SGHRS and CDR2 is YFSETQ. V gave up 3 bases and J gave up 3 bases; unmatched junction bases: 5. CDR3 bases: TGCGCCAGCAGCTCGGGACTAGCGGGAGCCTTCTACGAGCAGTACTTC. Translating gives CASSSGLAGAFYEQYF. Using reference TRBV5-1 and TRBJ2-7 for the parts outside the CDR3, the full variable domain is KAGVTQTPRYLIKTRGQQVTLSCSPISGHRSVSWYQQTPGQGLQFLFEYFSETQRNKGNFPGRFSGRQFSNSRSEMNVSTLELGDSALYLCASSSGLAGAFYEQYFGPGTRLTVT.

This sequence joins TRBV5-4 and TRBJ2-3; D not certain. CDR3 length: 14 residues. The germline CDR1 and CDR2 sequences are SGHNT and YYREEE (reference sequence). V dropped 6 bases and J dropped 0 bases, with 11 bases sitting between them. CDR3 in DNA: TGTGCCAGCAACTACGGAACTAGCACAGATACGCAGTATTTT. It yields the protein CASNYGTSTDTQYF. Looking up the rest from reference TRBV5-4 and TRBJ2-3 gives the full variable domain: ETGVTQSPTHLIKTRGQQVTLRCSSQSGHNTVSWYQQALGQGPQFIFQYYREEENGRGNFPPRFSGLQFPNYSSELNVNALELDDSALYLCASNYGTSTDTQYFGPGTRLTVL.

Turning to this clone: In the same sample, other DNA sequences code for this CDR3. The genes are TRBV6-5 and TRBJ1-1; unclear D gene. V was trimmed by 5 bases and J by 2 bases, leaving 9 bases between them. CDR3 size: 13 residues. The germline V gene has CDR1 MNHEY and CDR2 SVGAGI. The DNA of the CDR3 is TGTGCCAGCAGTCCCGGACGAAACACTGAAGCTTTCTTT. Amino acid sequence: CASSPGRNTEAFF.

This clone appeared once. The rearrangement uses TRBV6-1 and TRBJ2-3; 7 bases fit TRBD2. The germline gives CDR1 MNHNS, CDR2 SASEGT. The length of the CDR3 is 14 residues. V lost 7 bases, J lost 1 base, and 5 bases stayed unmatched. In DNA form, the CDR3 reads TGTGCCAGCAAGGCGGGAGAACGCACAGATACGCAGTATTTT. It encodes CASKAGERTDTQYF.

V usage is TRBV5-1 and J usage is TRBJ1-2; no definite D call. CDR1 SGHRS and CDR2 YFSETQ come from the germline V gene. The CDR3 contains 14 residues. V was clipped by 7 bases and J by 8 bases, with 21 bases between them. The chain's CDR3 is CASYDTTALGGYTF. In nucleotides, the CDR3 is TGCGCCAGCTATGATACTACGGCGCTTGGGGGCTACACCTTC.

The chain's CDR3 is CSARGPLDEYF. CDR3 in DNA: TGCAGTGCTAGAGGCCCCCTAGACGAGTACTTC. The rearrangement uses TRBV20-1 and TRBJ2-7; D unclear. The CDR3 consists of 11 residues. Trimming pared 1 base from V and 11 bases from J, leaving 12 bases between. The germline V gene has CDR1 DFQATT and CDR2 SNEGSKA (reference sequence).

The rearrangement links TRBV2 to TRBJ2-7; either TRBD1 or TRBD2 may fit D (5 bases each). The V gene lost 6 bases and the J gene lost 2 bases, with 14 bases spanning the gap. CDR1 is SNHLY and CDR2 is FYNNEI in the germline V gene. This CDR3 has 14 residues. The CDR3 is CASRAGTEAYEQYF. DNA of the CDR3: TGTGCCAGCAGGGCCGGGACGGAAGCCTACGAGCAGTACTTC.

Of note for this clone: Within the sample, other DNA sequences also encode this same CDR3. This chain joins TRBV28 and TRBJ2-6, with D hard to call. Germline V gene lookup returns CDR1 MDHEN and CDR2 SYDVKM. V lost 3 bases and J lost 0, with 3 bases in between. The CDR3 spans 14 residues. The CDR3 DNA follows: TGTGCCAGCAGTTTTCTCTCTGGGGCCAACGTCCTGACTTTC. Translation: CASSFLSGANVLTF.

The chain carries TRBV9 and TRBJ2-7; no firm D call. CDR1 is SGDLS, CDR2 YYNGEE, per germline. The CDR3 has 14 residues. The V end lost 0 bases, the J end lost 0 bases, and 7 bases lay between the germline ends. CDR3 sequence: CASSVATVSYEQYF. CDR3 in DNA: TGTGCCAGCAGCGTAGCTACAGTCTCCTACGAGCAGTACTTC.

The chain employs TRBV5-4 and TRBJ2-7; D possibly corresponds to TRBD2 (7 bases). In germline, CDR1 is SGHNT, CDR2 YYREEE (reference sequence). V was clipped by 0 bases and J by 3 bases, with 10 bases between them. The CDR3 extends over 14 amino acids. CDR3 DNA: TGTGCCAGCAGCTTGGGAGGGGGGGTCTACGAGCAGTACTTC. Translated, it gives CASSLGGGVYEQYF.

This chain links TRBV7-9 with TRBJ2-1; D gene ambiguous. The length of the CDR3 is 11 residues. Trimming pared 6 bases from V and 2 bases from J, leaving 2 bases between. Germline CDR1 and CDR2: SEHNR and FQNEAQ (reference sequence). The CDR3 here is CASRAYNEQFF. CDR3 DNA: TGTGCCAGCAGGGCCTACAATGAGCAGTTCTTC. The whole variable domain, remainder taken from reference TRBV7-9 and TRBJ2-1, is DTGVSQNPRHKITKRGQNVTFRCDPISEHNRLYWYRQTLGQGPEFLTYFQNEAQLEKSRLLSDRFSAERPKGSFSTLEIQRTEQGDSAMYLCASRAYNEQFFGPGTRLTVL.